This TCR beta chain is drawn from a study of low-dose radiotherapy and immunotherapy resistance in tumors. This clonotype has ten or more counts. Noted time point: after trial treatment. Treatment of the sample: LDRT plus nivolumab, ipilimumab, low-dose cyclophosphamide and aspirin (RACIN trial). Covering alpha and beta chains, TRAV- and TRBV-specific primers were used for the first-strand cDNA. The PCR that amplified TCRs ran for roughly 20 cycles, relying on a constant-region primer and a V-primer adapter. MiXCR, run by TCRdb on the reads, gives a single entry per CDR3 protein. This table has around 80,000 distinct CDR3 sequences, 15% to 20% appearing once. The CDR3 covers 11 residues. J lost 10 bases, V lost 8 bases, and 8 bases had no gene match. Germline CDR1 DFQATT, CDR2 SNEGSKA (reference sequence).

J is TRBJ2-1 and V is TRBV20-1; 7 bases agree with TRBD2. This clonotype was sampled from a male donor with prostate cancer. The sample was PBMCs, taken after low-dose radiotherapy plus immunotherapy. The CDR3 protein is CSSTAGYEQFF. The CDR3 DNA sequence: TGCAGTAGTACAGCGGGGTACGAGCAGTTCTTC.